The rows below give T cell receptor beta chains drawn from one sample of a study of lymphopenia after photon versus proton radiotherapy. Produced via immunoSEQ multiplex PCR; TCRdb's table is partial and in-frame only. The table records some 30,000 clones, approximately 87% of them present only once. Sample: peripheral blood, taken from a patient treated with photon-based radiotherapy. The source of these receptors is a woman between 50 and 59 years old with pancreatic cancer. CDR3s include the opening cysteine and the closing phenylalanine or tryptophan. A D gene is named only where the DNA matches it firmly. Size tells how often a clone was seen (once, few, many) or the class of an expanded clone, and some rows leave it out.

CDR3 protein: CASSLIDEQFF
CDR3 DNA: TGTGCCAGCAGCTTAATAGATGAGCAGTTCTTC
D gene: NA
J gene: TRBJ2-1
clone size: NA
V gene: TRBV5-6

CDR3 protein: CASSLSQSNTGELFF
CDR3 DNA: TGCGCCAGCAGCTTGTCACAATCGAACACCGGGGAGCTGTTTTTT
D gene: NA
J gene: TRBJ2-2
clone size: NA
V gene: TRBV5-1

CDR3 protein: CASSPLGTSDTGELFF
CDR3 DNA: TGTGCCAGCTCACCTCTCGGGACTAGCGACACCGGGGAGCTGTTTTTT
D gene: TRBD2
J gene: TRBJ2-2
clone size: NA
V gene: TRBV18

CDR3 protein: CASSLTAGKFYEQYF
CDR3 DNA: TGTGCCAGCAGCTTAACGGCAGGTAAATTCTACGAGCAGTACTTC
D gene: NA
J gene: TRBJ2-7
clone size: NA
V gene: TRBV7-2

CDR3 protein: CASSSRQGGDGYTF
CDR3 DNA: TGTGCCAGCAGCTCCCGACAGGGTGGAGATGGCTACACCTTC
D gene: TRBD1
J gene: TRBJ1-2
clone size: NA
V gene: TRBV7-9

CDR3 protein: CASSERGTGELFF
CDR3 DNA: TGCGCCAGCAGTGAACGGGGGACCGGGGAGCTGTTTTTT
D gene: NA
J gene: TRBJ2-2
clone size: NA
V gene: TRBV10-1

CDR3 protein: CASSMRVGQPGVFYEQYF
CDR3 DNA: TGTGCCAGTAGTATGAGGGTTGGACAGCCGGGAGTCTTCTACGAGCAGTACTTC
D gene: NA
J gene: TRBJ2-7
clone size: NA
V gene: TRBV19

CDR3 protein: CAIAGATDTQYF
CDR3 DNA: TGTGCCATCGCGGGGGCCACAGATACGCAGTATTTT
D gene: NA
J gene: TRBJ2-3
clone size: NA
V gene: TRBV10-3

CDR3 protein: CASSFPGTTVYGYTF
CDR3 DNA: TGTGCCAGCAGCTTCCCCGGGACCACCGTCTATGGCTACACCTTC
D gene: NA
J gene: TRBJ1-2
clone size: few
V gene: TRBV7-9

CDR3 protein: CASTGQVDAEAFF
CDR3 DNA: TGTGCCAGCACCGGACAGGTGGACGCTGAAGCTTTCTTT
D gene: TRBD1
J gene: TRBJ1-1
clone size: once
V gene: TRBV2

CDR3 protein: CASYKAVYNEQFF
CDR3 DNA: TGTGCCAGCTATAAGGCGGTCTACAATGAGCAGTTCTTC
D gene: NA
J gene: TRBJ2-1
clone size: NA
V gene: TRBV28

CDR3 protein: CASTPGDSYEQYF
CDR3 DNA: TGTGCCAGCACGCCGGGTGACTCCTACGAGCAGTACTTC
D gene: NA
J gene: TRBJ2-7
clone size: NA
V gene: TRBV6-5

CDR3 protein: CASSLWQGQYNEQFF
CDR3 DNA: TGTGCCAGCAGCTTGTGGCAGGGTCAGTACAATGAGCAGTTCTTC
D gene: NA
J gene: TRBJ2-1
clone size: once
V gene: TRBV5-6

CDR3 protein: CASSLLGHSYEQYF
CDR3 DNA: TGCGCCAGCAGCTTGCTGGGGCACTCCTACGAGCAGTACTTC
D gene: NA
J gene: TRBJ2-7
clone size: few
V gene: TRBV5-1

CDR3 protein: CASSVLDTPHGSATDTQYF
CDR3 DNA: TGTGCCAGCAGCGTCCTGGATACCCCCCATGGTAGCGCGACAGATACGCAGTATTTT
D gene: NA
J gene: TRBJ2-3
clone size: NA
V gene: TRBV9

CDR3 protein: CASSLDATTYNEQFF
CDR3 DNA: TGCGCCAGCAGCTTGGACGCAACGACCTACAATGAGCAGTTCTTC
D gene: NA
J gene: TRBJ2-1
clone size: NA
V gene: TRBV5-1

CDR3 protein: CASSSGLASYNEQFF
CDR3 DNA: TGCGCCAGCAGTTCGGGACTAGCGTCCTACAATGAGCAGTTCTTC
D gene: TRBD2
J gene: TRBJ2-1
clone size: NA
V gene: TRBV5-1

CDR3 protein: CSVAGESGRATDTQYF
CDR3 DNA: TGCAGCGTTGCCGGGGAGAGCGGGAGGGCCACAGATACGCAGTATTTT
D gene: TRBD2
J gene: TRBJ2-3
clone size: NA
V gene: TRBV29-1

CDR3 protein: CASSQRQGIGYNEQFF
CDR3 DNA: TGTGCCAGCAGCCAAAGACAGGGCATCGGGTACAATGAGCAGTTCTTC
D gene: TRBD1
J gene: TRBJ2-1
clone size: NA
V gene: TRBV14